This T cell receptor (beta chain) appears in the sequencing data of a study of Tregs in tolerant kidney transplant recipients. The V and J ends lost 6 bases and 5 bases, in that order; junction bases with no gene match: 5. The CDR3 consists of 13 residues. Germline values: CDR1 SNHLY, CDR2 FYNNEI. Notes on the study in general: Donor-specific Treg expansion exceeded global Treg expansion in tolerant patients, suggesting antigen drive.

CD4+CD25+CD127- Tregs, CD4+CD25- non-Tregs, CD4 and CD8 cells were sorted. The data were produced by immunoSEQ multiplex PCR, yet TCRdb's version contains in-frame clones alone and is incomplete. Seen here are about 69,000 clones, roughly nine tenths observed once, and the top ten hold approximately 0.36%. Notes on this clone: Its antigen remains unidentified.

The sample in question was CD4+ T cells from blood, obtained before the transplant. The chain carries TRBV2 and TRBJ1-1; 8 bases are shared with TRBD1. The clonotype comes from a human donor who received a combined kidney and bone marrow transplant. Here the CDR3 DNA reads TGTGCCAGCAGAGCAACAGGGGGAACTGAAGCTTTCTTT. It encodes CASRATGGTEAFF. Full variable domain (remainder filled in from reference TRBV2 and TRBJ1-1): EPEVTQTPSHQVTQMGQEVILRCVPISNHLYFYWYRQILGQKVEFLVSFYNNEISEKSEIFDDQFSVERPDGSNFTLKIRSTKLEDSAMYFCASRATGGTEAFFGQGTRLTVV.